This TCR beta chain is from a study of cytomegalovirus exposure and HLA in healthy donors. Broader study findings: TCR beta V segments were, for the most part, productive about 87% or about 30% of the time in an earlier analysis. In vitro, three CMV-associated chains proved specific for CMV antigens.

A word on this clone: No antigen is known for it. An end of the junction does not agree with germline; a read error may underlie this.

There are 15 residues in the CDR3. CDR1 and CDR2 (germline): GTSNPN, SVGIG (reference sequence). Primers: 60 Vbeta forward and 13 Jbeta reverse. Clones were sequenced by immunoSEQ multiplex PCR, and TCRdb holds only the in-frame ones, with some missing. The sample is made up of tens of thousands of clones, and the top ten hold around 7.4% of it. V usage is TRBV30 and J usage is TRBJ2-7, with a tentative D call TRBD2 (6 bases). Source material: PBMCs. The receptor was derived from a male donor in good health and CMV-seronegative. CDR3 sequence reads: CAGSGPRTSLSRQYF. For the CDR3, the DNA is TGTGCCGGGAGCGGCCCTAGAACTAGCCTCAGTCGGCAGTACTTC.